A single sample is the source of the 23 T cell receptor beta chains below, sequenced in a study of breast tumors, draining lymph nodes, adjacent tissues. Axillary draining lymph nodes of breast cancer patients supplied the node samples. TCRdb reprocessed the multiplex PCR reads via MiXCR and lists one record per CDR3 protein. The profile shows more than 200,000 distinct CDR3 sequences, about 30% of them singletons. Sequences were obtained from axillary lymph node tissue. The receptors originated from a female donor with breast cancer. Some clones in this sample may be carry-over from other donors' samples.

The rearrangement uses TRBV20-1 and TRBJ1-5, with D maybe TRBD1 (6 bases). CDR3 length: 13 residues. Trimming took 3 bases from V and 4 from J, leaving 10 bases between them. Looked up from germline, CDR1 is DFQATT and CDR2 is SNEGSKA (reference sequence). The chain's CDR3 is CSASQGLNQPQHF. In DNA form, the CDR3 reads TGCAGTGCTAGTCAGGGGCTAAATCAGCCCCAGCATTTT.

This clonotype turned up a few times. V and J are TRBV6-6 and TRBJ1-1; tentative D call: TRBD1 (5 bases). Germline assignment: CDR1 MNHNY and CDR2 SVGAGI (reference sequence). There are 12 residues in the CDR3. The germline V and J ends were trimmed by 10 bases and 3 bases, with 12 bases remaining between them. The CDR3 sequence: CATREGDTEAFF. CDR3 in DNA: TGTGCCACCAGAGAAGGGGACACTGAAGCTTTCTTT.

This clonotype was observed many times. This chain connects TRBV19 to TRBJ2-3, with D unclear. V dropped 4 bases and J dropped 0 bases, with 20 bases sitting between them. Germline V CDR1 and CDR2: LNHDA, SQIVND (reference sequence). CDR3 length: 18 amino acids. CDR3: CASSTLPRNGFSTDTQYF. Written as DNA, the CDR3 is TGTGCCAGTAGTACCCTCCCCCGTAATGGCTTTAGCACAGATACGCAGTATTTT.

This clonotype was recorded many times. V is TRBV5-1 and J is TRBJ2-3; D gene unclear. The V end was cut by 4 bases, the J end by 6 bases, with 12 bases between. The CDR3 is made up of 13 amino acids. In germline, CDR1 is SGHRS, CDR2 YFSETQ. The CDR3 here is CASSQRPRDTQYF. In nucleotides, the CDR3 is TGCGCCAGCAGCCAGAGACCGCGGGATACGCAGTATTTT.

Ten or more counts support this clonotype. The chain joins TRBV6-1 to TRBJ2-7, with a tentative D call TRBD2 (5 bases). Germline V CDR1 and CDR2: MNHNS, SASEGT. Trimming shortened V by 7 bases and J by 7 bases, and 29 bases separated the two germline ends. This CDR3 has 17 residues. As DNA, the CDR3 is TGTGCCAGCAATGACATGTATCTCCGGGGTTCGCCGCGGGAGCAGTACTTC. Amino acids: CASNDMYLRGSPREQYF.

This clonotype was detected once. The junction departs from the called germline gene at one end, perhaps through a read error. J is TRBJ1-4 and V is TRBV6-6; no clear D. The CDR3 loop spans 14 amino acids. Germline CDR1 and CDR2: MNHNY and SVGAGI (reference sequence). DNA of the CDR3: TGTGCCAGCAGCTCCGGACCGACAAATGGAAAACTGTTTTTT. This gives the protein CASSSGPTNGKLFF.

The table lists this clonotype with many counts. V is TRBV20-1 and J is TRBJ2-2; 10 bases match TRBD2. Germline V lookup: CDR1 DFQATT, CDR2 SNEGSKA (reference sequence). Trimming took 6 bases from V and 1 from J; bases not matched to a gene: 5. The length of the CDR3 is 15 residues. Here the CDR3 DNA reads TGCAGTGCCCGACGGACTAGCGGGAACACCGGGGAGCTGTTTTTT. Translated, it gives CSARRTSGNTGELFF.

This clonotype occurred many times. CDR3 region: CASSPKLAGVEQYF. The CDR3 DNA is TGTGCCAGCAGCCCCAAACTAGCGGGAGTTGAGCAGTACTTC. This chain joins TRBV11-2 and TRBJ2-7, with 11 bases that match TRBD2. The CDR3 totals 14 residues. Germline trimming cut 5 bases from V and 7 bases from J; bases unmatched to any gene: 7. Germline V gene sequence: CDR1 SGHAT, CDR2 FQNNGV.

With respect to this clonotype: This may be a read error: a much more frequent sequence differs by one nucleotide. V gene TRBV27 combines with J gene TRBJ1-2; weak D call: TRBD1 (5 bases). Germline CDR1 is MNHEY and CDR2 is SMNVEV (reference sequence). This CDR3 contains 14 residues. The CDR3 sequence is CAGSLYAGPYGYTF. In DNA form, the CDR3 reads TGTGCCGGCAGTTTATATGCAGGGCCCTATGGCTACACCTTC.

The chain couples TRBV30 to TRBJ1-2, with 8 bases fitting TRBD1. CDR1 is GTSNPN and CDR2 is SVGIG in the germline V gene (reference sequence). V lost 1 base and J lost 8; bases outside the gene matches: 3. This CDR3 comprises 12 residues. As DNA, the CDR3 is TGTGCCTGGAGTGGGACAGGGAGCGGCTACACCTTC. Translation: CAWSGTGSGYTF.

This clonotype appeared a few times. CDR3 sequence reads: CASRHGAYNEQFF. Written as DNA, the CDR3 is TGTGCCAGCAGACACGGGGCTTACAATGAGCAGTTCTTC. The rearrangement links TRBV6-2 or TRBV6-3 to TRBJ2-1; D tentatively fits TRBD1 or TRBD2 (5 bases each). Germline V lookup: CDR1 MNHEY, CDR2 SVGEGT. V was cut by 6 bases and J by 4 bases, with 10 bases left in between. The CDR3 is 13 amino acids.

Ten or more counts support this clonotype. V is TRBV6-1 and J is TRBJ1-2; D not resolved. V was shortened by 4 bases and J by 4 bases, with 16 bases between the two germline ends. Per the germline V gene, CDR1 is MNHNS and CDR2 is SASEGT. The CDR3 length is 15 residues. The CDR3 is CASSALIQTAYGYTF. In nucleotides, the CDR3 is TGTGCCAGCAGTGCTCTTATCCAAACTGCCTATGGCTACACCTTC.

In this sample, this clonotype turned up many times. The V and J genes are TRBV30 and TRBJ1-2; no firm D call. Trimming removed 2 bases from V and 6 bases from J, with 13 bases in between. Germline V lookup: CDR1 GTSNPN, CDR2 SVGIG (reference sequence). The CDR3 covers 13 residues. CDR3 in DNA: TGTGCCTGGAGTTTCCAAGGGAAAGATGGCTACACCTTC. Protein product: CAWSFQGKDGYTF.

Comment on this clonotype: Its ends do not fully match the called genes, so a read error is possible. The rearrangement joins TRBV6-1 to TRBJ2-3, with 7 bases identical to TRBD1. The CDR3 contains 15 residues. Germline CDR1 MNHNS, CDR2 SASEGT. CDR3 amino acids: CARSERGRLTDTQYF. The CDR3 region has the DNA TGTGCCCGCAGTGAAAGGGGGCGCTTGACAGATACGCAGTATTTT.

This clonotype was picked up many times. This sequence joins TRBV24-1 and TRBJ2-3; TRBD2 matches 8 bases. CDR1 and CDR2 from the germline V gene are KGHDR and SFDVKD. Trimming at V came to 9 bases and at J to 4 bases, leaving 5 bases not matched to a gene. The length of the CDR3 is 13 residues. In nucleotides, the CDR3 is TGTGCCACCGATCGGGAGGGGGCAGATACGCAGTATTTT. Its protein is CATDREGADTQYF.

This clonotype was detected only a few times. This may arise from a read error, as a much more abundant clone is one base away. The V gene is TRBV6-5, the J gene TRBJ1-4; D remains ambiguous. The germline V gene has CDR1 MNHEY and CDR2 SVGAGI. Trimming removed 5 bases from V and 4 bases from J, with 14 bases in between. The CDR3 is made up of 15 amino acids. CDR3 protein: CASSRYGRLNEKLFF. As DNA, the CDR3 is TGTGCCAGCAGTCGCTATGGGAGACTTAATGAAAAACTGTTTTTT.

This clonotype came up many times. V usage is TRBV24-1 and J usage is TRBJ2-2, with a tentative D call TRBD1 (6 bases). The germline V gene has CDR1 KGHDR and CDR2 SFDVKD. This CDR3 region has 16 residues. The ends were cut back, 5 bases at V and 1 base at J, with 13 bases in the middle. The CDR3 spells CATSVGPGENTGELFF. The CDR3 DNA follows: TGTGCCACCAGTGTCGGTCCAGGGGAGAACACCGGGGAGCTGTTTTTT.

This clonotype was counted at least ten times. Its ends do not fully match the called genes, so a read error is possible. The V and J genes are TRBV7-7 and TRBJ1-3; no definite D call. This CDR3 has 13 residues. Per germline, CDR1 SSHAT and CDR2 FNYEAQ (reference sequence). The CDR3 region is CASSPVDGNTIYF. DNA of the CDR3: TGTGCTAGCAGCCCTGTGGACGGGAACACCATATATTTT. Drawing the rest from reference TRBV7-7 and TRBJ1-3, the complete variable domain is GAGVSQSPRYKVTKRGQDVTLRCDPISSHATLYWYQQALGQGPEFLTYFNYEAQPDKSGLPSDRFSAERPEGSISTLTIQRTEQRDSAMYRCASSPVDGNTIYFGEGSWLTVV.

This chain uses TRBV2 with TRBJ2-5; 8 bases align to TRBD2. The CDR3 is 15 amino acids. V lost 5 bases, J lost 5 bases, and 10 bases stayed unmatched. Looked up from germline, CDR1 is SNHLY and CDR2 is FYNNEI. DNA of the CDR3: TGTGCCAGCAGTTACTCGGGGACTAGAGGGGAGACCCAGTACTTC. As protein: CASSYSGTRGETQYF.

The V and J genes are TRBV19 and TRBJ2-3; 7 nucleotides agree with TRBD2. The length of the CDR3 is 18 residues. J lost 4 bases, V lost 5 bases, and 18 bases had no gene match. Germline CDR1 and CDR2: LNHDA and SQIVND (reference sequence). As DNA, the CDR3 is TGTGCCAGTAGTCGGAGGGGAATAGCGGGCTACGGGGCAGATACGCAGTATTTT. It translates to CASSRRGIAGYGADTQYF.

In this sample, this clonotype turned up many times. This chain uses TRBV7-3 with TRBJ2-2; 7 bases align to TRBD1. Trimming took 4 bases from V and 3 from J; bases not matched to a gene: 5. Germline V gene sequence: CDR1 SGHTA, CDR2 FQGTGA. The CDR3 extends over 15 amino acids. The CDR3 DNA reads TGTGCCAGCAGCTCGGGACAGACCCACACCGGGGAGCTGTTTTTT. It codes for CASSSGQTHTGELFF.

Note on this clonotype: This could be a read error, since a much larger clone is one nucleotide away. The chain uses TRBV18 and TRBJ2-7, with D maybe TRBD2 (5 bases). CDR3 length: 15 residues. V lost 4 bases to trimming and J lost 2 bases, with 15 bases between them. Germline V gene lookup returns CDR1 KGHSH and CDR2 LQKENI. The chain's CDR3 is CASSQGSGPTYEQYF. For the CDR3, the DNA is TGTGCCAGCTCACAGGGAAGCGGTCCCACCTACGAGCAGTACTTC.

Regarding this clonotype: Given the absence of the conserved phenylalanine or tryptophan at the CDR3 end, a read error is likely. The chain carries TRBV5-1 and TRBJ2-7; D is perhaps TRBD1 (6 bases). CDR1 and CDR2 from the germline V gene are SGHRS and YFSETQ. This CDR3 is 14 amino acids long. V gave up 1 base and J gave up 3 bases, with 11 bases separating them. In DNA, the CDR3 is TGCGCCAGCAGCTTGTCGCCAGGGGTCTACGAGCAGTACTAC. Its protein product is CASSLSPGVYEQYY.